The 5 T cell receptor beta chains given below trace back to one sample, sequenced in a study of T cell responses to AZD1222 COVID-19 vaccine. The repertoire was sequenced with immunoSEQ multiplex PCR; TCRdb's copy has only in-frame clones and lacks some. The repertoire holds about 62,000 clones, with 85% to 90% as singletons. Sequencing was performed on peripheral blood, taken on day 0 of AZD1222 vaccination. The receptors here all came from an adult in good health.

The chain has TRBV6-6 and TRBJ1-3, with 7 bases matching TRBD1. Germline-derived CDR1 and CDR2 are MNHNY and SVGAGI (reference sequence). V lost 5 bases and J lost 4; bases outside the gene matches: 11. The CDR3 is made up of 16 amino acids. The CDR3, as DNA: TGTGCCAGCAGTGGAACCGGGACAGCGGACGGAAACACCATATATTTT. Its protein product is CASSGTGTADGNTIYF.

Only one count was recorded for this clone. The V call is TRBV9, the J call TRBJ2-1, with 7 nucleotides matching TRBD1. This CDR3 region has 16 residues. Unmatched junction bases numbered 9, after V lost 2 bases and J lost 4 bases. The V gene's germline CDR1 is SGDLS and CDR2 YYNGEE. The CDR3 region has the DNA TGTGCCAGCAGCGTCTTACAGGGGACGATTTACAATGAGCAGTTCTTC. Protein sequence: CASSVLQGTIYNEQFF.

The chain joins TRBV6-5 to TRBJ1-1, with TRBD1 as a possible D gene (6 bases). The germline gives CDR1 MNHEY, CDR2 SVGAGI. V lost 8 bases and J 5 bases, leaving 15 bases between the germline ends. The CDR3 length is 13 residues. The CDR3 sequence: CASGWTVRTEAFF. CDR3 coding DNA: TGTGCCAGCGGGTGGACAGTACGTACTGAAGCTTTCTTT.

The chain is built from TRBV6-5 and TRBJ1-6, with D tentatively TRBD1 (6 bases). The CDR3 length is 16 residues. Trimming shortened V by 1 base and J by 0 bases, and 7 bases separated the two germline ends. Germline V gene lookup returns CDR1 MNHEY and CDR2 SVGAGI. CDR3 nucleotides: TGTGCCAGCAGTTACTGGACAGTCTCCTATAATTCACCCCTCCACTTT. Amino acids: CASSYWTVSYNSPLHF.

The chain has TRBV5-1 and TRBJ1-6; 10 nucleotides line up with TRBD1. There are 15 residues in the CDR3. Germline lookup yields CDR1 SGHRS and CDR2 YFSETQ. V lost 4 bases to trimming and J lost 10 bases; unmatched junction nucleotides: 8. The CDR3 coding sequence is TGCGCCAGCAGCGGGCCAGGACAGGGGGGATCACCCCTCCACTTT. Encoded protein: CASSGPGQGGSPLHF.